Each of the 16 T cell receptor beta chains below was sequenced from the same sample in a study of cytomegalovirus exposure and HLA in healthy donors. A multiplex PCR was run with 60 Vbeta primers and 13 Jbeta primers. Produced via immunoSEQ multiplex PCR; TCRdb's table is partial and in-frame only. The sample holds around 90,000 clones; about 85% are singletons and the top ten take 7.4%. Sequenced material: PBMCs. These receptors all stem from a man aged 40-49 years in good health and CMV-seropositive.

This chain joins TRBV11-2 and TRBJ2-3; 9 bases fit TRBD1. The CDR3 runs to 16 residues. Germline loops: CDR1 SGHAT, CDR2 FQNNGV. The J segment lost 2 bases and the V segment lost 5 bases, leaving 8 bases of the junction unmatched. This CDR3 is CASSLQGAQVTDTQYF. DNA for the CDR3: TGTGCCAGCAGCCTACAGGGGGCACAGGTCACAGATACGCAGTATTTT.

The count of this clone is one. This sequence joins TRBV19 and TRBJ2-2; the match to TRBD1 covers 7 bases. Looked up from germline, CDR1 is LNHDA and CDR2 is SQIVND (reference sequence). The J segment lost 0 bases and the V segment lost 3 bases, leaving 1 base of the junction unmatched. The CDR3 contains 15 residues. The CDR3 bases are TGTGCCAGTAGTATTCAGGGGGCGAACACCGGGGAGCTGTTTTTT. It yields the protein CASSIQGANTGELFF.

J is TRBJ2-2 and V is TRBV9; TRBD1 matches at 8 bases. V was pared by 0 bases and J by 0 bases, with 10 bases of the junction left unmatched. The CDR3 consists of 19 residues. Germline values: CDR1 SGDLS, CDR2 YYNGEE. The CDR3 nucleotides are TGTGCCAGCAGCGTAGGGGGAGGTCCGGGACAGGCGAACACCGGGGAGCTGTTTTTT. This encodes CASSVGGGPGQANTGELFF.

The chain is built from TRBV11-2 and TRBJ1-5; 10 nucleotides line up with TRBD1. V trimming: 0 bases; J trimming: 5 bases; junction bases outside the gene matches: 4. CDR1 is SGHAT and CDR2 is FQNNGV in the germline V gene. This CDR3 spans 16 amino acids. CDR3: CASSLEAGTGDQPQHF. The CDR3 DNA reads as TGTGCCAGCAGCTTAGAGGCTGGGACAGGGGATCAGCCCCAGCATTTT.

V and J are TRBV6-5 and TRBJ1-3, with 9 bases identical to TRBD1. This CDR3 comprises 15 residues. The germline CDR1 and CDR2 sequences are MNHEY and SVGAGI. Trimming at V came to 6 bases and at J to 4 bases, leaving 7 bases not matched to a gene. Written as DNA, the CDR3 is TGTGCCAGCAGCATCACAGGGGGCGACGGAAACACCATATATTTT. Translated, it gives CASSITGGDGNTIYF.

This rearrangement joins TRBV11-3 to TRBJ2-5; 7 bases match TRBD2. The germline gives CDR1 SGHNT, CDR2 YENEEA. CDR3 size: 13 residues. J gave up 2 bases and V 4 bases, and 1 base lay outside the gene matches. The CDR3 nucleotides are TGTGCCAGCAGCTGGGGGGGTCAAGAGACCCAGTACTTC. Translation gives CASSWGGQETQYF.

The chain carries TRBV4-2 and TRBJ2-6; TRBD1 aligns across 11 bases. Germline trimming cut 1 base from V and 3 bases from J; bases unmatched to any gene: 5. Looked up from germline, CDR1 is LGHNA and CDR2 is YNFKEQ. The CDR3 consists of 18 residues. CDR3 residues: CASSQVPGQGDGANVLTF. DNA for the CDR3: TGTGCCAGCAGCCAAGTCCCGGGACAGGGGGATGGGGCCAACGTCCTGACTTTC.

The chain employs TRBV9 and TRBJ2-3; tentative D call: TRBD1 (6 bases). V was pared by 0 bases and J by 5 bases, with 10 bases between. CDR1 SGDLS and CDR2 YYNGEE come from the germline V gene. The CDR3 is 14 amino acids. The CDR3 is CASSVEGGVDTQYF. CDR3 coding DNA: TGTGCCAGCAGCGTAGAAGGGGGAGTAGATACGCAGTATTTT.

The gene calls are TRBV30 and TRBJ1-1, with D perhaps TRBD1 (5 bases). CDR1 is GTSNPN, CDR2 SVGIG, per germline (reference sequence). The length of the CDR3 is 13 residues. Between the trimmed V and J ends, which lost 3 bases and 6 bases, there was a span of 14 bases. CDR3 sequence reads: CAWSFSRVAEAFF. The CDR3 DNA is TGTGCCTGGAGCTTTTCCAGGGTCGCTGAAGCTTTCTTT.

CDR3 nucleotides: TGCGCCAGCAGCCCGGTGGCGGGAGGGCAGATCCGCGGGGAGCTGTTTTTT. This gives the protein CASSPVAGGQIRGELFF. The V gene is TRBV5-1, the J gene TRBJ2-2; TRBD2 matches at 9 bases. CDR3 length: 17 amino acids. J lost 7 bases, V lost 4 bases, and 14 bases had no gene match. Germline values: CDR1 SGHRS, CDR2 YFSETQ.

The rearrangement links TRBV6-1 to TRBJ2-7; 8 positions agree with TRBD2. The CDR3 runs to 15 residues. V was clipped by 5 bases and J by 1 base; unmatched bases: 7. The germline V gene has CDR1 MNHNS and CDR2 SASEGT. The CDR3 DNA sequence: TGTGCCAGCAGTCGCCCGGGACTAGTTTCCTACGAGCAGTACTTC. Translated, it gives CASSRPGLVSYEQYF.

The chain couples TRBV5-1 to TRBJ2-1, with 9 bases aligning to TRBD1. Germline V gene lookup returns CDR1 SGHRS and CDR2 YFSETQ. The trim removed 4 bases at V and 6 bases at J, leaving 5 bases unmatched. The CDR3 loop spans 14 amino acids. CDR3 sequence: CASSPGQGGNEQFF. CDR3 bases: TGCGCCAGCAGCCCGGGACAGGGTGGCAATGAGCAGTTCTTC.

V is TRBV11-2 and J is TRBJ2-7; D not resolved. The germline CDR1 and CDR2 sequences are SGHAT and FQNNGV. V was pared by 5 bases and J by 4 bases, with 6 bases between. The CDR3 has 11 amino acids. CDR3 DNA sequence: TGTGCCAGCAGCAACAGATACGAGCAGTACTTC. Protein: CASSNRYEQYF.

This clone has just a few counts. The chain's CDR3 is CAISSGGSDTQYF. The CDR3 region has the DNA TGTGCCATCAGCTCCGGGGGATCAGATACGCAGTATTTT. The chain has TRBV19 and TRBJ2-3, with D perhaps matching TRBD2 (6 bases). The V end was cut by 10 bases, the J end by 4 bases, with 15 bases between. Germline V CDR1 and CDR2: LNHDA, SQIVND (reference sequence). The CDR3 length is 13 residues.

The V call is TRBV15, the J call TRBJ2-5; the match to TRBD2 covers 11 bases. The J segment lost 2 bases and the V segment lost 0 bases, leaving 11 bases of the junction unmatched. There are 19 residues in the CDR3. The germline gives CDR1 LNHNV, CDR2 YYDKDF (reference sequence). The CDR3: CATSRDWTTSGITQETQYF. The CDR3 DNA is TGTGCCACCAGCAGAGATTGGACGACTAGCGGGATCACACAAGAGACCCAGTACTTC.

This clone was recorded once. The J gene is TRBJ2-5, the V gene TRBV5-1, with TRBD2 matching over 13 bases. V gave up 4 bases and J gave up 2 bases; unmatched junction bases: 8. The CDR3 covers 17 residues. Germline CDR1 SGHRS, CDR2 YFSETQ. CDR3 DNA: TGCGCCAGCAGCATAGGACTAGCGGGAGTTCCTCAAGAGACCCAGTACTTC. This translates into CASSIGLAGVPQETQYF.